Below are 20 T cell receptor beta chains sequenced from a single sample in a study of T cells in Graves' hyperthyroidism and ophthalmopathy (dated by TCRdb to between 2018 and 2020). The library relied on multiplex PCR. The reads were generated on an Illumina HiSeq 2000. The TCR beta CDR3 regions were amplified from the RNA transcripts. The first round of RT-PCR for the TCR CDR3 was performed with the HTBI primer set and the Qiagen OneStep RT-PCR kit. Clones were called with MiXCR by TCRdb after fastp trimmed the public reads at Q25, and only in-frame beta chains were retained. Each CDR3 protein appears once, grouped with its most common genes and DNA. Within this sample are hundreds of thousands of distinct CDR3 sequences, with around 15% of them counted one time only. In total, the top ten clones hold 3.5% to 4% of the sample. The sequenced material came from blood. All receptors come from a woman aged 25 to 45 with Graves' hyperthyroidism.

This clonotype was counted many times. The rearrangement uses TRBV5-1 and TRBJ1-1, with TRBD1 as a possible D gene (5 bases). Deletions cut 4 bases from V and 1 base from J, with 8 bases between. The CDR3 runs to 13 residues. Germline CDR1 SGHRS, CDR2 YFSETQ. The CDR3 DNA reads as TGCGCCAGCAGCATCGGACAGAACACTGAAGCTTTCTTT. The encoded protein is CASSIGQNTEAFF.

The chain employs TRBV4-2 and TRBJ1-4; 11 positions agree with TRBD1. Germline loops: CDR1 LGHNA, CDR2 YNFKEQ. V trimming: 4 bases; J trimming: 9 bases; junction bases outside the gene matches: 19. This CDR3 contains 19 residues. CDR3 sequence: CASSPTDRGRTGQSQKLFF. CDR3 coding DNA: TGTGCCAGCAGCCCAACGGACAGGGGGCGGACCGGGCAATCTCAAAAACTGTTTTTT.

This clonotype came up many times. V gene TRBV6-1 combines with J gene TRBJ2-1, with D tentatively TRBD1 or TRBD2 (6 bases each). V shed 5 bases and J shed 8 bases, with 19 bases lying between them. Germline V CDR1 and CDR2: MNHNS, SASEGT. The CDR3 is 15 amino acids. This chain's CDR3 is CASSSGDSPVDEQFF. CDR3 coding DNA: TGTGCCAGCAGTTCAGGGGACTCCCCGGTCGATGAGCAGTTCTTC.

The CDR3 DNA reads as TGCAGTGCCTCGGATGGGACTAATGAAAAACTGTTTTTT. It translates to CSASDGTNEKLFF. The chain combines TRBV20-1 with TRBJ1-4; D uncertain. V shed 6 bases and J shed 2 bases, with 10 bases lying between them. Per germline, CDR1 DFQATT and CDR2 SNEGSKA (reference sequence). The CDR3 sequence is 13 residues long.

This clonotype was seen a handful of times. At one of its ends the junction is not consistent with the germline gene, which may arise from a read error. This rearrangement joins TRBV10-3 to TRBJ2-5; 11 bases fit TRBD2. Germline values: CDR1 ENHRY, CDR2 SYGVKD. The CDR3 is 12 amino acids. The CDR3 coding sequence is TGTGCCATCAGTGCAAAACCGGGACTAGCGGACTTC. Residues: CAISAKPGLADF.

This clonotype was counted at least ten times. The rearrangement uses TRBV12-3 or TRBV12-4 and TRBJ1-3, with TRBD1 identical over 10 bases. CDR3 length: 17 amino acids. J was trimmed by 3 bases and V by 1 base; bases with no gene match: 6. CDR3 region: CASSLVRTGGYGNTIYF. The CDR3 coding sequence is TGTGCCAGCAGTTTAGTCCGGACAGGGGGTTATGGAAACACCATATATTTT.

In its sample, this clonotype was seen many times. CDR3 in amino acids: CASSLGAGIVAGVSYNEQFF. Here the CDR3 DNA reads TGTGCCAGCAGTTTAGGGGCCGGGATAGTAGCGGGAGTTTCCTACAATGAGCAGTTCTTC. The chain is built from TRBV28 and TRBJ2-1, with TRBD2 identical over 9 bases. V trimming: 2 bases; J trimming: 1 base; junction bases outside the gene matches: 15. The germline V gene encodes CDR1 MDHEN and CDR2 SYDVKM. The length of the CDR3 is 20 residues.

The table lists this clonotype with a count of one. The chain uses TRBV25-1 and TRBJ2-5, with TRBD2 matching 8 bases. CDR1 and CDR2 (germline): MGHDK, SYGVNS. CDR3 length equals 16 residues. Losses at the gene ends were 2 bases for V and 5 bases for J; bases not matched to a gene: 10. The CDR3 nucleotides are TGTGCCAGCAGTGAACCGGGAGGGCTTCATCGGGAGACCCAGTACTTC. Protein sequence: CASSEPGGLHRETQYF.

V gene TRBV7-3 combines with J gene TRBJ2-7; D tentatively fits TRBD1 or TRBD2 (6 bases each). Germline CDR1 is SGHTA and CDR2 is FQGTGA. The CDR3 has 15 residues. V lost 4 bases and J 3 bases, leaving 16 bases between the germline ends. The CDR3 DNA reads as TGTGCCAGCAGCTGGGGGCCGGGACTCCGCTACGAGCAGTACTTC. Translating gives CASSWGPGLRYEQYF.

The chain links TRBV7-9 to TRBJ1-1; no clear D gene. Germline V CDR1 and CDR2: SEHNR, FQNEAQ (reference sequence). Trimming took off 5 bases at V and 2 bases at J, with 12 bases between the two ends. This CDR3 region has 14 residues. CDR3 region: CASSGFPTNTEAFF. The DNA for the CDR3 is TGTGCCAGCAGCGGCTTCCCTACAAACACTGAAGCTTTCTTT.

This clonotype was observed at least ten times. The V gene is TRBV12-3 or TRBV12-4, the J gene TRBJ2-3, with TRBD2 as a possible D gene (5 bases). The CDR3 consists of 17 residues. Trimming stripped 4 bases from V and 0 bases from J, with 17 bases between. The CDR3 nucleotides read TGTGCCAGCAGTTGGTCCAGCGGTACGACTAGCACAGATACGCAGTATTTT. It specifies CASSWSSGTTSTDTQYF.

This clonotype was seen a handful of times. The V gene is TRBV28, the J gene TRBJ1-4, with D possibly matching TRBD1 (6 bases). CDR3 size: 16 residues. Trimming left V 5 bases short and J 5 bases short, with 18 bases between. Germline V gene lookup returns CDR1 MDHEN and CDR2 SYDVKM. The CDR3 DNA is TGTGCCAGCAGTGGGGCCGGGACATCTCAAAATGAAAAACTGTTTTTT. Translation: CASSGAGTSQNEKLFF.

This clonotype was counted between two and nine times. This CDR3 reads CASYSLGNEQYF. The CDR3 DNA follows: TGTGCCAGCTACTCGTTGGGGAACGAGCAGTACTTC. The genes are TRBV28 and TRBJ2-7; D unresolved. With 8 bases removed from V and 5 bases from J, the gap between germline ends came to 13 bases. Looked up from germline, CDR1 is MDHEN and CDR2 is SYDVKM. The CDR3 length is 12 residues.

There are many counts of this clonotype. The chain has TRBV4-2 and TRBJ2-5; no firm D call. The ends were cut back, 1 base at V and 5 bases at J, with 11 bases in the middle. Looked up from germline, CDR1 is LGHNA and CDR2 is YNFKEQ. The CDR3 is 14 amino acids. The CDR3 protein is CASSQAGGEETQYF. DNA for the CDR3: TGTGCCAGCAGCCAAGCCGGCGGAGAGGAGACCCAGTACTTC.

This clonotype turned up a few times. A much bigger clone sits one base away, suggesting this may be a read error. The gene calls are TRBV28 and TRBJ2-1, with 11 bases identical to TRBD2. Germline lookup yields CDR1 MDHEN and CDR2 SYDVKM. The CDR3 extends over 14 amino acids. CDR3 residues: CASSSGLADNVQFF. CDR3 nucleotides: TGTGCCAGCAGTTCGGGACTAGCGGACAATGTGCAGTTCTTC.

This clonotype was counted a few times. The rearrangement joins TRBV19 to TRBJ2-7; tentatively, D is TRBD1 or TRBD2 (5 bases each). The germline V and J ends were trimmed by 5 bases and 7 bases, with 24 bases remaining between them. Germline loops: CDR1 LNHDA, CDR2 SQIVND (reference sequence). The CDR3 has 16 amino acids. The CDR3 spells CASSAPGRPQGVEQYF. The CDR3 DNA reads TGTGCCAGTAGTGCCCCGGGACGCCCCCAAGGAGTGGAGCAGTACTTC.

The V call is TRBV4-3, the J call TRBJ2-5, with TRBD1 as a possible D gene (6 bases). CDR1 is LGHNA and CDR2 is YSLEER in the germline V gene. This CDR3 is 15 amino acids long. V lost 0 bases and J lost 5, with 13 bases in between. The CDR3 spells CASSQDLGAGETQYF. CDR3 coding DNA: TGCGCCAGCAGCCAAGATCTGGGGGCCGGGGAGACCCAGTACTTC.

In this sample, this clonotype turned up many times. V and J are TRBV12-5 and TRBJ2-1, with D unresolved. Germline loops: CDR1 LGHNT, CDR2 FRNRAP. Trimming took 7 bases from V and 5 from J, leaving 12 bases between them. The CDR3 is 13 residues long. The CDR3 DNA follows: TGTGCTAGTGCCCCGAGTGTCCACAATGAGCAGTTCTTC. It codes for CASAPSVHNEQFF.

This clonotype was observed a few times. The chain has TRBV7-2 and TRBJ1-5, with TRBD1 matching 11 bases. Trimming removed 2 bases from V and 2 bases from J; junction bases left unmatched: 5. The CDR3 consists of 17 residues. Germline CDR1 reads SGHTA; CDR2 reads FQGNSA. The CDR3 loop reads CASSLIPGQGGNQPQHF. DNA of the CDR3: TGTGCCAGCAGCTTAATCCCGGGACAGGGGGGCAATCAGCCCCAGCATTTT.

This clonotype occurred a few times. V and J are TRBV5-4 and TRBJ2-1, with D tentatively TRBD1 or TRBD2 (6 bases each). The CDR3 runs 14 residues. The germline V and J ends were trimmed by 5 bases and 9 bases, with 18 bases remaining between them. The germline V gene encodes CDR1 SGHNT and CDR2 YYREEE (reference sequence). The CDR3 region is CASSKGGLWSEQFF. The CDR3 bases are TGTGCCAGCAGTAAAGGGGGGCTATGGAGTGAGCAGTTCTTC.